The 16 T cell receptor beta chains below all came from one sample that was sequenced in a study. TCRdb reprocessed the 5' RACE reads via MiXCR and lists one record per CDR3 protein. Found here are some 8,400 distinct CDR3 sequences, around a quarter of them singletons; the top ten hold under 5.5%. The sequencing sample was made of naive CD4+ T cells sorted from a lymph node. Subset of the sample: naive CD4+ T cells, CD4+CD45RA+CD25-. The receptors come from a female donor with breast cancer.

This clonotype is categorized as medium-sized (0.01 to 0.1%). V and J are TRBV4-2 and TRBJ2-5; 8 positions match TRBD2. The V gene end was trimmed by 3 bases and the J gene end by 7 bases; junction bases not matched to a gene: 16. CDR3 length equals 17 residues. Germline V gene data show CDR1 as LGHNA and CDR2 as YNFKEQ. DNA for the CDR3: TGTGCCAGCAGCCAGGCCCTGAGGCTAGCGGGCGGAGGGACCCAGTACTTC. Its protein is CASSQALRLAGGGTQYF.

This clonotype is labeled as medium-sized. The genes are TRBV2 and TRBJ2-5; D is unclear. Germline lookup yields CDR1 SNHLY and CDR2 FYNNEI. The CDR3 extends over 11 amino acids. V lost 4 bases and J 4 bases, leaving 4 bases between the germline ends. CDR3 region: CASSVGETQYF. The CDR3 bases are TGTGCCAGCAGTGTAGGAGAGACCCAGTACTTC.

Note on this clonotype: A single base separates this from a much larger clone, so it may be a read error. The CDR3 is CASSWGDRGLDQPQHF. DNA of the CDR3: TGCGCCAGCAGCTGGGGGGACAGGGGGTTGGATCAGCCCCAGCATTTT. The V and J genes are TRBV5-1 and TRBJ1-5, with TRBD1 matching over 11 bases. Germline V CDR1 and CDR2: SGHRS, YFSETQ. V shed 3 bases and J 5 bases; nucleotides not matched to a gene: 7. The CDR3 has 16 amino acids.

The rearrangement joins TRBV24-1 to TRBJ2-1; 9 nucleotides align to TRBD1. Germline V CDR1 and CDR2: KGHDR, SFDVKD. Losses at the gene ends were 7 bases for V and 4 bases for J; bases not matched to a gene: 7. This CDR3 is 15 amino acids long. This CDR3 reads CATSTGGLLYNEQFF. The CDR3 region has the DNA TGTGCCACCAGCACAGGGGGCCTATTATACAATGAGCAGTTCTTC.

This clonotype was found a few times. The chain has TRBV5-1 and TRBJ2-7; a possible D gene is TRBD2 (6 bases). CDR3 length equals 18 residues. Looked up from germline, CDR1 is SGHRS and CDR2 is YFSETQ. V lost 0 bases to trimming and J lost 0 bases, with 19 bases between them. The DNA of the CDR3 is TGCGCCAGCAGCTTGGGAGCCAAAAGCGGAGGGGCCTCCTACGAGCAGTACTTC. This encodes CASSLGAKSGGASYEQYF. Filled out from reference TRBV5-1 and TRBJ2-7, the complete variable domain reads KAGVTQTPRYLIKTRGQQVTLSCSPISGHRSVSWYQQTPGQGLQFLFEYFSETQRNKGNFPGRFSGRQFSNSRSEMNVSTLELGDSALYLCASSLGAKSGGASYEQYFGPGTRLTVT.

This clonotype was observed many times. This rearrangement joins TRBV24-1 to TRBJ2-1, with 12 nucleotides matching TRBD2. The CDR3 totals 15 residues. Germline lookup yields CDR1 KGHDR and CDR2 SFDVKD. V lost 5 bases, J lost 4 bases, and 2 bases stayed unmatched. The CDR3: CATSGGTSGYNEQFF. Here the CDR3 DNA reads TGTGCCACCAGTGGGGGGACTAGCGGGTACAATGAGCAGTTCTTC.

This clonotype has only one observation. This chain uses TRBV9 with TRBJ2-1; 9 bases fit TRBD2. The J segment lost 8 bases and the V segment lost 3 bases, leaving 6 bases of the junction unmatched. Per germline, CDR1 SGDLS and CDR2 YYNGEE. The CDR3 has 14 amino acids. CDR3 protein: CASSASGMWDEQFF. The CDR3 DNA sequence: TGTGCCAGCAGCGCTAGCGGGATGTGGGATGAGCAGTTCTTC.

On this clonotype: A much larger clone is a single base away; this may be a read error. The chain carries TRBV30 and TRBJ2-7; TRBD2 aligns across 7 bases. Germline V lookup: CDR1 GTSNPN, CDR2 SVGIG (reference sequence). This CDR3 is built from 15 residues. With V trimmed by 2 bases and J by 2 bases, 9 bases remained unmatched. In DNA, the CDR3 is TGTGCCTGGAGTCCCGGGACTACAACTACCTACGAGCAGTACTTC. Its translation is CAWSPGTTTTYEQYF.

The chain recombines TRBV9 with TRBJ1-4; D may be TRBD1 (6 bases). Trimming removed 7 bases at V and 6 bases at J, with 16 bases between. CDR1 is SGDLS and CDR2 is YYNGEE in the germline V gene. The length of the CDR3 is 14 residues. The CDR3 sequence: CASRLRGRDEKLFF. The CDR3 DNA is TGTGCCAGCCGCCTCAGGGGACGGGATGAAAAACTGTTTTTT.

Comment on this clonotype: One junction end does not reproduce the germline sequence, and a read error may be involved. The chain links TRBV4-1 to TRBJ2-6; D assignment may be TRBD1 or TRBD2 (5 bases each). Germline values: CDR1 MGHRA, CDR2 YSYEKL. The CDR3 has 18 amino acids. The CDR3 reads CASSQLGRDVSGANVPTF. CDR3 DNA sequence: TGCGCCAGCAGCCAACTTGGACGGGACGTCTCTGGGGCCAACGTCCCGACTTTC.

With respect to this clonotype: The missing conserved phenylalanine or tryptophan at the end of this CDR3 makes a read error likely. This rearrangement joins TRBV4-3 to TRBJ1-6, with D maybe TRBD1 (5 bases). Between the trimmed V and J ends, which lost 1 base and 9 bases, there was a span of 22 bases. From germline, CDR1 is LGHNA and CDR2 YSLEER. The CDR3 is made up of 18 amino acids. The CDR3 region has the DNA TGCGCCAGCAGCCAAGGCGGGGGGAGCCGGGGGTTCGTTTCACCCCTCCACGGT. Its translation: CASSQGGGSRGFVSPLHG.

This clonotype showed up many times. The V gene is TRBV9, the J gene TRBJ2-5, with 13 bases identical to TRBD2. There are 16 residues in the CDR3. Germline-derived CDR1 and CDR2 are SGDLS and YYNGEE. With 4 bases clipped from V and 5 bases from J, the junction kept 8 bases outside the gene matches. This CDR3 reads CASSHGLAGEVETQYF. In nucleotides, the CDR3 is TGTGCCAGCAGCCACGGACTAGCGGGAGAAGTGGAGACCCAGTACTTC.

This clonotype counts as medium-sized. The DNA of the CDR3 is TGCAGTGCTAGAGGGGACAACTACGAGCAGTACTTC. Its protein is CSARGDNYEQYF. The genes are TRBV20-1 and TRBJ2-7; possible D gene TRBD1, 6 bases. CDR1 is DFQATT, CDR2 SNEGSKA, per germline (reference sequence). V lost 1 base and J lost 3, with 7 bases in between. This CDR3 region has 12 residues.

The V and J genes are TRBV20-1 and TRBJ2-3, with 7 positions matching TRBD2. CDR3 length equals 14 residues. J lost 2 bases, V lost 5 bases, and 7 bases had no gene match. The germline gives CDR1 DFQATT, CDR2 SNEGSKA (reference sequence). The CDR3 protein is CSARLADPTDTQYF. The DNA for the CDR3 is TGCAGTGCTCGGCTAGCGGACCCCACAGATACGCAGTATTTT.

The V call is TRBV29-1, the J call TRBJ2-1; no firm D call. Germline CDR1 and CDR2: SQVTM and ANQGSEA. CDR3 length: 13 residues. V dropped 4 bases and J dropped 3 bases, with 10 bases sitting between them. The CDR3 here is CSVAGRLYNEQFF. The CDR3 nucleotides are TGCAGCGTTGCTGGCAGACTCTACAATGAGCAGTTCTTC.

This clonotype is deemed medium-sized. The CDR3 reads CAISEEAGYNEQFF. CDR3 bases: TGTGCCATCAGTGAGGAGGCAGGATACAATGAGCAGTTCTTC. This rearrangement joins TRBV10-3 to TRBJ2-1; D gene unclear. Trimming pared 2 bases from V and 4 bases from J, leaving 9 bases between. CDR1 is ENHRY and CDR2 is SYGVKD in the germline V gene. CDR3 length: 14 residues.